The T cell receptor beta chain described here comes from a study of siplizumab effects on memory and regulatory T cells. Regarding the study as a whole: Apparently key alloresponse contributors, naive T cells also seemed more diverse than memory cells. Memory cells that were CD4+ and unstimulated gave rise to alloreactive sequences, which siplizumab significantly reduced.

Assays captured about 10^5 TCR templates per sample. Using immunoSEQ multiplex PCR, the repertoire was profiled, and TCRdb retains in-frame clones only, with some absent. Of 57,000 or so clones in the sample, approximately 95% are singletons; the top ten hold 30% to 40%. Turning to this clone: What it recognizes is unknown.

CDR3 length: 17 residues. Germline V gene sequence: CDR1 ENHRY, CDR2 SYGVKD. The V segment lost 10 bases and the J segment 0 bases; nucleotides outside the gene matches: 12. The rearrangement joins TRBV10-3 to TRBJ2-1; TRBD2 matches at 10 bases. Sample: CD8+ T cells sorted from blood. This clonotype originated in a human donor in good health. Here the CDR3 reads CATLNPSGSSSYNEQFF. CDR3 coding DNA: TGTGCCACTTTGAACCCTAGCGGGAGTAGCTCCTACAATGAGCAGTTCTTC.